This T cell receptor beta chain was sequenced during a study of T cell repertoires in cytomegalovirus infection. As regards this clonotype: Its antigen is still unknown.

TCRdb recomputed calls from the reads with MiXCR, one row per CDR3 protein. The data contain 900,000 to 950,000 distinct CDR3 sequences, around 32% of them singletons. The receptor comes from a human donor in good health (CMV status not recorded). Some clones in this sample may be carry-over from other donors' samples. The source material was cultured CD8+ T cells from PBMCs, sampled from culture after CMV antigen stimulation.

CDR3 protein: CASTPWRGLRAFF. In DNA, the CDR3 is TGTGCCAGCACCCCTTGGAGAGGTTTACGGGCTTTCTTT. The chain employs TRBV11-2 and TRBJ1-1; D unresolved. The CDR3 sequence is 13 residues long. The V end lost 7 bases, the J end lost 11 bases, and 20 bases lay between the germline ends. CDR1 and CDR2 (germline): SGHAT, FQNNGV.